The 27 T cell receptor beta chains presented below share a single source sample, sequenced in a study of T-cell memory formation after mild COVID-19. TCRdb used MiXCR to reprocess the 5' RACE reads, holding one entry per CDR3 protein. This repertoire shows about 190,000 distinct CDR3 sequences, 27% found once; its top ten account for roughly 11%. What was sequenced was PBMCs or a T cell subset sorted from them (not recorded which). These receptors came from an adult woman who had mild COVID-19 (a few samples of this study predate the infection). Cell type and time point are not known.

The chain is built from TRBV6-6 and TRBJ1-5, with D tentatively TRBD1 (5 bases). Trimming removed 6 bases from V and 4 bases from J, with 13 bases in between. The CDR3 extends over 14 amino acids. Germline lookup yields CDR1 MNHNY and CDR2 SVGAGI (reference sequence). CDR3 amino acids: CASRVGARNQPQHF. CDR3 coding DNA: TGTGCCAGCAGAGTAGGGGCTCGGAATCAGCCCCAGCATTTT.

The gene calls are TRBV20-1 and TRBJ2-7; 9 bases align to TRBD1. The V gene end was trimmed by 6 bases and the J gene end by 1 base; junction bases not matched to a gene: 7. Per germline, CDR1 DFQATT and CDR2 SNEGSKA (reference sequence). The length of the CDR3 is 14 residues. The CDR3 is CSARGQGPSYEQYF. In DNA form, the CDR3 reads TGCAGTGCACGAGGACAGGGGCCATCCTACGAGCAGTACTTC.

The CDR3 sequence: CASSIGFGEQYF. CDR3 in DNA: TGTGCCAGTAGTATCGGGTTTGGGGAGCAGTACTTC. The rearrangement uses TRBV19 and TRBJ2-7; the D is unclear. V was pared by 3 bases and J by 7 bases, with 10 bases between. The CDR3 is made up of 12 amino acids. CDR1 and CDR2 from the germline V gene are LNHDA and SQIVND (reference sequence).

The table lists this clonotype with a few counts. This rearrangement joins TRBV9 to TRBJ2-7; 9 positions match TRBD1. The ends lost 3 bases at V and 5 bases at J; junction bases unmatched: 6. This CDR3 has 14 amino acids. The germline V gene encodes CDR1 SGDLS and CDR2 YYNGEE. CDR3: CASSETQGAHEQYF. The CDR3 bases are TGTGCCAGCAGCGAGACACAGGGGGCCCACGAGCAGTACTTC.

This clonotype has only a few counts. The rearrangement uses TRBV9 and TRBJ2-2; D perhaps matches TRBD2 (5 bases). The V end lost 3 bases, the J end lost 3 bases, and 15 bases lay between the germline ends. Germline loops: CDR1 SGDLS, CDR2 YYNGEE. The CDR3 extends over 16 amino acids. The CDR3 region has the DNA TGTGCCAGCAGCGACCGTCTGGGAGTCGACACCGGGGAGCTGTTTTTT. Residues: CASSDRLGVDTGELFF. Based on the CDR3 plus reference TRBV9 and TRBJ2-2, the full variable domain is DSGVTQTPKHLITATGQRVTLRCSPRSGDLSVYWYQQSLDQGLQFLIQYYNGEERAKGNILERFSAQQFPDLHSELNLSSLELGDSALYFCASSDRLGVDTGELFFGEGSRLTVL.

This clonotype was counted ten times or more. The rearrangement joins TRBV7-9 to TRBJ2-2; D is uncertain. Germline V gives CDR1 SEHNR, CDR2 FQNEAQ (reference sequence). This CDR3 is 14 amino acids long. Trimming stripped 5 bases from V and 2 bases from J, with 9 bases between. The DNA of the CDR3 is TGTGCCAGCAGCCTCGCGGCCAACACCGGGGAGCTGTTTTTT. Translating it yields CASSLAANTGELFF.

J is TRBJ2-5 and V is TRBV10-3, with TRBD1 matching over 9 bases. Trimming removed 5 bases from V and 5 bases from J; junction bases left unmatched: 9. The CDR3 loop spans 15 amino acids. Germline lookup yields CDR1 ENHRY and CDR2 SYGVKD. The CDR3 is CAISPGTGSEETQYF. CDR3 DNA: TGTGCCATCAGTCCGGGGACAGGGAGCGAGGAGACCCAGTACTTC.

The chain joins TRBV25-1 to TRBJ2-7, with 8 bases matching TRBD1. CDR1 MGHDK and CDR2 SYGVNS come from the germline V gene. V dropped 5 bases and J dropped 5; count of bases not matched to a gene: 11. The CDR3 length is 15 residues. Here the CDR3 reads CASSTAWTGNNEQYF. CDR3 DNA: TGTGCCAGCAGTACTGCCTGGACAGGGAACAACGAGCAGTACTTC.

This clonotype came up a few times. V usage is TRBV18 and J usage is TRBJ2-4; 7 bases are shared with TRBD1. The CDR3 contains 16 residues. Germline-derived CDR1 and CDR2 are KGHSH and LQKENI. The V segment lost 6 bases and the J segment 8 bases; nucleotides outside the gene matches: 16. DNA for the CDR3: TGTGCCAGCTCTCGTCGGGGTAGACCAACAGGGGACATTCAGTACTTC. Translating it yields CASSRRGRPTGDIQYF.

The V call is TRBV12-3 or TRBV12-4, the J call TRBJ2-3; D may be TRBD2 (5 bases). With 7 bases removed from V and 0 bases from J, the gap between germline ends came to 14 bases. The CDR3 consists of 15 residues. The CDR3 reads CASIPSGSSTDTQYF. CDR3 in DNA: TGTGCCAGCATCCCAAGCGGCTCTAGCACAGATACGCAGTATTTT.

The V and J genes are TRBV18 and TRBJ1-4; a weak D match, TRBD1 (5 bases). Germline CDR1 reads KGHSH; CDR2 reads LQKENI. V was trimmed by 6 bases and J by 8 bases, leaving 19 bases between them. This CDR3 is built from 15 residues. CDR3 in DNA: TGTGCCAGCTCCCCCGGGACGGCGAGGTCGGAAAAACTGTTTTTT. This translates into CASSPGTARSEKLFF.

This clonotype was picked up a small number of times. The V call is TRBV21-1, the J call TRBJ2-4. TRBV21-1 is designated a pseudogene. This CDR3 contains 15 residues. The CDR3 sequence: CASSKGGLAKNIQYF. CDR3 nucleotides: TGTGCCAGCAGCAAAGGGGGGTTAGCCAAAAACATTCAGTACTTC.

Turning to this clonotype: An end of the junction does not agree with germline; a read error may underlie this. V gene TRBV5-1 combines with J gene TRBJ1-2; D perhaps matches TRBD1 (6 bases). This CDR3 has 15 amino acids. CDR1 and CDR2 from the germline V gene are SGHRS and YFSETQ. For the CDR3, the DNA is TGCGCCAGCAGCGAAAATCCCCAGGGGAACTATGGCTGCACCTTC. Translated, it gives CASSENPQGNYGCTF. The full variable domain, in which reference TRBV5-1 and TRBJ1-2 provide the parts outside the CDR3, is KAGVTQTPRYLIKTRGQQVTLSCSPISGHRSVSWYQQTPGQGLQFLFEYFSETQRNKGNFPGRFSGRQFSNSRSEMNVSTLELGDSALYLCASSENPQGNYGCTFGSGTRLTVV.

This clonotype has a single count. Here the CDR3 reads CASRGPYSNQPQHF. The CDR3 DNA follows: TGTGCCAGCCGGGGTCCCTATAGCAATCAGCCCCAGCATTTT. This chain uses TRBV25-1 with TRBJ1-5, with D hard to call. There are 14 residues in the CDR3. The V gene's germline CDR1 is MGHDK and CDR2 SYGVNS. V was trimmed by 8 bases and J by 0 bases, leaving 11 bases between them.

This clonotype has only a few counts. The chain links TRBV15 to TRBJ2-3; D uncertain. The germline CDR1 and CDR2 sequences are LNHNV and YYDKDF (reference sequence). V was trimmed by 0 bases and J by 0 bases, leaving 13 bases between them. The CDR3 length is 17 residues. Here the CDR3 reads CATSRESVYTSTDTQYF. The DNA of the CDR3 is TGTGCCACCAGCAGAGAAAGTGTCTACACAAGCACAGATACGCAGTATTTT.

J is TRBJ1-1 and V is TRBV12-3 or TRBV12-4; 8 bases are shared with TRBD1. Germline trimming cut 7 bases from V and 1 base from J; bases unmatched to any gene: 5. The CDR3 is made up of 14 amino acids. The CDR3 reads CASTSTGANTEAFF. The CDR3 DNA reads as TGTGCCAGCACCTCGACAGGGGCGAACACTGAAGCTTTCTTT.

The V and J genes are TRBV7-2 and TRBJ1-1; possibly TRBD1 for D (5 bases). CDR1 and CDR2 from the germline V gene are SGHTA and FQGNSA. Trimming took off 0 bases at V and 4 bases at J, with 12 bases between the two ends. This CDR3 spans 15 amino acids. The CDR3 loop reads CASSLAGVGSTEAFF. DNA of the CDR3: TGTGCCAGCAGCTTAGCGGGGGTGGGGAGCACTGAAGCTTTCTTT.

The rearrangement joins TRBV19 to TRBJ2-2, with TRBD1 matching over 12 bases. CDR3 length: 17 amino acids. The J segment lost 3 bases and the V segment lost 6 bases, leaving 8 bases of the junction unmatched. The V gene's germline CDR1 is LNHDA and CDR2 SQIVND (reference sequence). CDR3 coding DNA: TGTGCCAGTAGAAGAGAGGGACAGGGGGCGTACACCGGGGAGCTGTTTTTT. Its protein is CASRREGQGAYTGELFF.

The V gene is TRBV12-3 or TRBV12-4, the J gene TRBJ2-3, with D perhaps being TRBD1 or TRBD2 (5 bases each). The germline V and J ends were trimmed by 1 base and 9 bases, with 8 bases remaining between them. This CDR3 has 12 residues. Written as DNA, the CDR3 is TGTGCCAGCAGTTTAGGAGGGACGACGCAGTATTTT. Its translation is CASSLGGTTQYF.

This chain joins TRBV12-3 or TRBV12-4 and TRBJ2-1; D is unclear. V shed 5 bases and J shed 12 bases, with 17 bases lying between them. The CDR3 extends over 13 amino acids. The CDR3 spells CASSVRRTVVQFF. CDR3 nucleotides: TGTGCCAGCAGTGTCAGGCGGACGGTGGTGCAGTTCTTC.

The V call is TRBV14, the J call TRBJ1-1; no definite D call. Trimming cost V 4 bases and J 4 bases, with 10 bases left between them. Per germline, CDR1 SGHDN and CDR2 FVKESK. The CDR3 totals 13 residues. CDR3 bases: TGTGCCAGCAGCCGTTCCACCCTCACTGAAGCTTTCTTT. It encodes CASSRSTLTEAFF.

This clonotype was observed many times. The rearrangement links TRBV10-3 to TRBJ2-3, with 9 bases aligning to TRBD2. There are 17 residues in the CDR3. Trimming cost V 6 bases and J 1 base; bases outside gene matches: 11. The germline V gene has CDR1 ENHRY and CDR2 SYGVKD. The chain's CDR3 is CAISGTSSHPGTDTQYF. The CDR3 DNA reads as TGTGCCATCAGCGGGACTAGCTCCCACCCAGGCACAGATACGCAGTATTTT.

This clonotype has only a few counts. The rearrangement links TRBV20-1 to TRBJ1-5; D not resolved. CDR1 and CDR2 (germline): DFQATT, SNEGSKA (reference sequence). The V end lost 5 bases, the J end lost 6 bases, and 11 bases lay between the germline ends. The CDR3 spans 12 residues. The CDR3 DNA sequence: TGCAGTGCTGGACCGGTAGGTCAGCCCCAGCATTTT. It translates to CSAGPVGQPQHF.

The chain couples TRBV29-1 to TRBJ2-1; 7 bases map to TRBD2. The J segment lost 0 bases and the V segment lost 8 bases, leaving 7 bases of the junction unmatched. The germline V gene encodes CDR1 SQVTM and CDR2 ANQGSEA. There are 14 residues in the CDR3. CDR3 sequence reads: CSPLLADSYNEQFF. The CDR3 DNA reads TGCAGCCCCCTCCTAGCGGACTCCTACAATGAGCAGTTCTTC.

This clonotype was seen more than once but under ten times. The V gene is TRBV20-1, the J gene TRBJ2-3; D is perhaps TRBD2 (6 bases). The germline V gene has CDR1 DFQATT and CDR2 SNEGSKA (reference sequence). This CDR3 has 15 amino acids. With 0 bases removed from V and 0 bases from J, the gap between germline ends came to 10 bases. DNA for the CDR3: TGCAGTGCTAGAGATTACCGGGGGAGCACAGATACGCAGTATTTT. This encodes CSARDYRGSTDTQYF.

J is TRBJ2-7 and V is TRBV5-4; weak D call: TRBD2 (5 bases). Germline V gene lookup returns CDR1 SGHNT and CDR2 YYREEE (reference sequence). Trimming pared 2 bases from V and 5 bases from J, leaving 14 bases between. The CDR3 sequence is 14 residues long. CDR3 in amino acids: CASSFSSGKHEQYF. The CDR3 DNA is TGTGCCAGCAGCTTTAGTTCGGGGAAACACGAGCAGTACTTC.

This chain joins TRBV6-1 and TRBJ2-2; the D gene could be TRBD1 or TRBD2 (5 bases each). This CDR3 has 17 amino acids. CDR1 is MNHNS, CDR2 SASEGT, per germline. V was trimmed by 11 bases and J by 7 bases, leaving 29 bases between them. CDR3 protein: CAARGLSGTPIGGELFF. CDR3 coding DNA: TGTGCCGCAAGGGGCCTTTCCGGGACCCCCATAGGCGGGGAGCTGTTTTTT.